This TCR beta chain appears in the sequencing data of a study of OX40 agonist ivuxolimab in advanced cancers. Profiling relied on immunoSEQ multiplex PCR, and the TCRdb table lists in-frame clones only, not all of them. The sample shows some 9,500 clones, 89% of them seen only once. Germline CDR1 and CDR2: GTSNPN and SVGIG (reference sequence). The V end was cut by 4 bases, the J end by 3 bases, with 9 bases between. The CDR3 has 12 residues. This TCR derives from an adult with an advanced solid tumor such as melanoma, head and neck, liver or kidney cancer. The chain uses TRBV30 and TRBJ1-2, with D perhaps matching TRBD1 (5 bases). The sequencing here drew on CD4+ or CD8+ T cells sorted from blood, taken in a trial of the OX40 agonist ivuxolimab. CDR3 in amino acids: CAWKNRHYGYTF. In nucleotides, the CDR3 is TGTGCCTGGAAGAACAGGCACTATGGCTACACCTTC.